The 2 T cell receptor beta chains below were found in one sample sequenced in a study of blood T cell repertoires in COVID-19. The method was immunoSEQ multiplex PCR; TCRdb's version includes in-frame clones alone and lacks a portion of them. This table holds about 150,000 clones, around 87% found once. Sequenced: peripheral blood. All receptors derive from a man at least 80 years old with acute or convalescent COVID-19.

The count of this clone is one. CDR3 sequence (DNA): TGCGCCAGCAGCTTGGTCCAACTAGCTGGAGCGGGGGGATATTACAATGAGCAGTTCTTC. This encodes CASSLVQLAGAGGYYNEQFF. The rearrangement joins TRBV5-1 to TRBJ2-1, with 9 bases that match TRBD2. This CDR3 comprises 20 residues. Trimming at V came to 0 bases and at J to 4 bases, leaving 17 bases not matched to a gene. Germline CDR1 SGHRS, CDR2 YFSETQ.

V is TRBV5-8 and J is TRBJ2-7; TRBD2 matches 11 bases. CDR3 length: 16 residues. V dropped 0 bases and J dropped 6; count of bases not matched to a gene: 8. CDR1 is SGHTS and CDR2 is YDEGEE in the germline V gene. The CDR3 region is CASSLGSGGAPSEQYF. The DNA of the CDR3 is TGTGCCAGCAGCTTGGGTAGCGGGGGGGCTCCCTCCGAGCAGTACTTC.